This T cell receptor beta chain was recovered during a study of T-cell memory formation after mild COVID-19. Study overall: Largely donor-specific TCR clusters were found. Overall study results and limits: CD4+ contracting clones were mainly CM and EM; CD8+ ones, EMRA. From day 15 to 85, contracting clones were balanced between CD4 and CD8, whereas later expanders leaned toward CD4+. Some clones that responded were present in memory (sampled pre-infection), which suggests cross-reactive memory joined.

Germline CDR1 reads SGHRS; CDR2 reads YFSETQ. J gave up 5 bases and V 6 bases, and 5 bases lay outside the gene matches. The CDR3 spans 13 residues. TCRdb independently ran MiXCR on the 5' RACE reads; one entry per CDR3 protein. The sample contains hundreds of thousands of distinct CDR3 sequences, 15% to 20% of which appear only once. This clonotype appeared many times. The antigen is undetermined. The gene calls are TRBV5-1 and TRBJ2-3; 8 nucleotides align to TRBD1. What was sequenced was PBMCs or a T cell subset sorted from them (not recorded which). This clonotype was obtained from a man younger than 35 who had mild COVID-19 (a few samples of this study predate the infection). Cell type and time point are not known. This chain's CDR3 is CASTDRELDTQYF. CDR3 nucleotides: TGCGCCAGCACGGACAGGGAACTAGATACGCAGTATTTT.